This TCR beta chain was identified in a study of T cell responses to AZD1222 COVID-19 vaccine. Across the whole study: It was second doses at about 4 or about 12 weeks that were pooled.

Points on this clone: Its antigen is currently unknown.

TCRdb's copy holds only in-frame clones and misses some; the assay was immunoSEQ multiplex PCR. The sample includes roughly 96,000 clones, about 90% of them seen just once. General study results and limits: Of spike-specific TCRs, nearly half reportedly target regions left unmutated in variants. Clonal diversity may have been underestimated, and the donors were mostly white British, with more females than males. Every sample of the repertoires postdated the peak T cell response.

Germline-derived CDR1 and CDR2 are KGHSH and LQKENI. The CDR3 runs to 15 residues. V gave up 6 bases and J gave up 1 base, with 15 bases separating them. This rearrangement joins TRBV18 to TRBJ1-1; no clear D. This clonotype was sampled from an adult in good health. Sequencing used peripheral blood, obtained on day 0 of AZD1222 vaccination. CDR3 amino acids: CASSALEGTNTEAFF. The CDR3 DNA follows: TGTGCCAGCTCGGCTTTAGAGGGCACGAACACTGAAGCTTTCTTT. The whole variable domain, filled in from reference TRBV18 and TRBJ1-1, reads NAGVMQNPRHLVRRRGQEARLRCSPMKGHSHVYWYRQLPEEGLKFMVYLQKENIIDESGMPKERFSAEFPKEGPSILRIQQVVRGDSAAYFCASSALEGTNTEAFFGQGTRLTVV.